This T cell receptor beta chain was captured by sequencing in a study of T cell repertoires in cytomegalovirus infection. Study observations and caveats: The cumulative frequency of public TCR beta families identified carriers of CMV plus the relevant HLA.

At least ten counts were recorded for this clonotype. Its antigen is still unknown. TCRdb reprocessed the reads with MiXCR, giving one entry per CDR3 protein. The sample consists of some 250,000 distinct CDR3 sequences, 9.1% of them appearing once. Sequenced sample: PBMCs. The source is a human donor in good health (CMV status not recorded). Some clones in this sample may be carry-over from other donors' samples.

CDR3 loop: CASSSFWTSSTSVGQPQHF. The CDR3 region has the DNA TGTGCCAGCAGTTCCTTTTGGACTTCTAGCACCTCGGTGGGTCAGCCCCAGCATTTT. The gene calls are TRBV28 and TRBJ1-5, with D uncertain. The CDR3 has 19 residues. V lost 4 bases, J lost 6 bases, and 28 bases lay in between. Germline loops: CDR1 MDHEN, CDR2 SYDVKM.